These 22 T cell receptor beta chains originate from one sample sequenced in a study of blood T cell repertoires in COVID-19. Method: immunoSEQ multiplex PCR; TCRdb's copy keeps in-frame clones and lacks some. The sample has 150,000 to 200,000 clones; around 76% are singletons. The sample was PBMCs or T cells enriched from blood (not recorded which). The receptors shown here come from a woman aged 45-65 years with acute COVID-19.

The gene calls are TRBV7-3 and TRBJ2-5; TRBD2 matches at 13 bases. This CDR3 is built from 17 residues. Losses at the gene ends were 5 bases for V and 4 bases for J; bases not matched to a gene: 10. Germline-derived CDR1 and CDR2 are SGHTA and FQGTGA. The DNA of the CDR3 is TGTGCCAGCAGCCCGGGGACTAGCGGGGAAGTGCGAGAGACCCAGTACTTC. Its protein is CASSPGTSGEVRETQYF.

V gene TRBV5-1 combines with J gene TRBJ1-4; 10 nucleotides align to TRBD1. The trim removed 7 bases at V and 0 bases at J, leaving 0 bases unmatched. The CDR3 length is 14 residues. Germline CDR1 SGHRS, CDR2 YFSETQ. CDR3 DNA sequence: TGCGCCAGCGGACAGGGGGCAACTAATGAAAAACTGTTTTTT. Protein sequence: CASGQGATNEKLFF.

This clone was seen once. V gene TRBV9 combines with J gene TRBJ1-6, with TRBD1 identical over 10 bases. CDR3 size: 16 residues. Germline V gene lookup returns CDR1 SGDLS and CDR2 YYNGEE. After removal of 1 base from V and 5 bases from J, the junction contained 3 bases not matched to a gene. The CDR3 loop reads CASSVYGTGDNSPLHF. DNA for the CDR3: TGTGCCAGCAGCGTATACGGGACAGGGGATAATTCACCCCTCCACTTT.

This clone was found a few times. The chain joins TRBV5-1 to TRBJ1-2; unclear D gene. CDR3 length equals 13 residues. The germline V gene encodes CDR1 SGHRS and CDR2 YFSETQ. Between the trimmed V and J ends, which lost 0 bases and 7 bases, there was a span of 10 bases. As DNA, the CDR3 is TGCGCCAGCAGCTTGGATCTAGGTGGTGGCTACACCTTC. Amino acid sequence: CASSLDLGGGYTF.

This sequence joins TRBV28 and TRBJ1-2, with 7 bases fitting TRBD1. The CDR3 length is 13 residues. Germline CDR1 reads MDHEN; CDR2 reads SYDVKM. Germline trimming cut 5 bases from V and 2 bases from J; bases unmatched to any gene: 2. The CDR3 sequence: CASSTGQNYGYTF. CDR3 coding DNA: TGTGCCAGCAGTACGGGACAGAACTATGGCTACACCTTC.

The chain joins TRBV18 to TRBJ1-2; D unresolved. Germline V gives CDR1 KGHSH, CDR2 LQKENI. V lost 5 bases, J lost 3 bases, and 10 bases lay in between. This CDR3 contains 13 residues. The CDR3 DNA is TGTGCCAGCTCAGGAGGCGGGCACTATGGCTACACCTTC. Translated: CASSGGGHYGYTF.

The genes are TRBV7-8 and TRBJ2-1; 10 nucleotides line up with TRBD1. CDR3 size: 15 residues. Germline CDR1 is SGHVS and CDR2 is FQNEAQ. Germline trimming cut 4 bases from V and 9 bases from J; bases unmatched to any gene: 9. CDR3 in amino acids: CASSWRTGGSGEQFF. The CDR3 DNA reads as TGTGCCAGCAGCTGGCGGACAGGGGGATCTGGTGAGCAGTTCTTC.

The chain uses TRBV28 and TRBJ1-3, with D maybe TRBD1 (6 bases). This CDR3 is built from 16 residues. Germline loops: CDR1 MDHEN, CDR2 SYDVKM. V was trimmed by 1 base and J by 2 bases, leaving 12 bases between them. CDR3 bases: TGTGCCAGCAGTTTATACAGGGAAGGCCCTGGAAACACCATATATTTT. This translates into CASSLYREGPGNTIYF.

V and J are TRBV5-1 and TRBJ2-3; TRBD1 is a possible D gene (5 bases). In germline, CDR1 is SGHRS, CDR2 YFSETQ. The germline V and J ends were trimmed by 4 bases and 2 bases, with 8 bases remaining between them. The CDR3 is made up of 13 amino acids. The CDR3 DNA sequence: TGCGCCAGCAGCCCAGGGTCCACAGATACGCAGTATTTT. As protein: CASSPGSTDTQYF.

The rearrangement uses TRBV6-1 and TRBJ1-5, with D perhaps matching TRBD1 (6 bases). V lost 0 bases and J lost 6, with 12 bases in between. CDR3 length: 15 amino acids. Germline V gene data show CDR1 as MNHNS and CDR2 as SASEGT. The CDR3 is CASSEATQGSQPQHF. The CDR3 nucleotides are TGTGCCAGCAGTGAAGCAACCCAGGGGAGTCAGCCCCAGCATTTT.

V is TRBV4-2 and J is TRBJ1-1; 9 nucleotides align to TRBD1. Germline lookup yields CDR1 LGHNA and CDR2 YNFKEQ. There are 14 residues in the CDR3. With 4 bases clipped from V and 7 bases from J, the junction kept 7 bases outside the gene matches. This CDR3 is CASSPITGGDEAFF. The CDR3 DNA sequence: TGTGCCAGCAGCCCAATTACAGGGGGCGATGAAGCTTTCTTT.

The chain is built from TRBV28 and TRBJ1-2, with a weak D call TRBD1 (5 bases). Per the germline V gene, CDR1 is MDHEN and CDR2 is SYDVKM. V dropped 10 bases and J dropped 1 base, with 19 bases sitting between them. This CDR3 region has 15 residues. In DNA, the CDR3 is TGTGCCACCCCAGCTGGGGCGGCTGATAACTATGGCTACACCTTC. Protein sequence: CATPAGAADNYGYTF.

The chain combines TRBV7-2 with TRBJ2-5; 8 nucleotides line up with TRBD1. The length of the CDR3 is 15 residues. Per the germline V gene, CDR1 is SGHTA and CDR2 is FQGNSA. With V trimmed by 5 bases and J by 5 bases, 10 bases remained unmatched. Here the CDR3 DNA reads TGTGCCAGCAGCCCGCTAGGGACAGGCAGGGAGACCCAGTACTTC. Translating it yields CASSPLGTGRETQYF.

This rearrangement joins TRBV2 to TRBJ2-1; TRBD2 might be the D (7 bases). V was pared by 7 bases and J by 3 bases, with 16 bases between. The CDR3 is made up of 15 amino acids. CDR1 SNHLY and CDR2 FYNNEI come from the germline V gene. CDR3 protein: CASTRGGGIYNEQFF. The CDR3 DNA reads as TGTGCCAGCACCAGAGGGGGGGGTATCTACAATGAGCAGTTCTTC.

The chain links TRBV10-3 to TRBJ1-3; 7 positions agree with TRBD1. With 3 bases clipped from V and 0 bases from J, the junction kept 2 bases outside the gene matches. There are 15 residues in the CDR3. Per germline, CDR1 ENHRY and CDR2 SYGVKD. The CDR3 DNA follows: TGTGCCATCAGTGATACAGGGGCCTCTGGAAACACCATATATTTT. As protein: CAISDTGASGNTIYF.

The rearrangement joins TRBV5-1 to TRBJ1-5; possible D gene TRBD1, 5 bases. V dropped 1 base and J dropped 6 bases, with 14 bases sitting between them. Germline CDR1 is SGHRS and CDR2 is YFSETQ. There are 15 residues in the CDR3. The CDR3 sequence is CASSLTGDPIQPQHF. In nucleotides, the CDR3 is TGCGCCAGCAGCTTGACAGGTGATCCGATTCAGCCCCAGCATTTT.

The V and J genes are TRBV2 and TRBJ1-6; D is uncertain. V lost 7 bases to trimming and J lost 7 bases, with 11 bases between them. This CDR3 is built from 13 residues. Germline CDR1 is SNHLY and CDR2 is FYNNEI. CDR3 protein: CASMVQENSPLHF. The CDR3 DNA reads as TGTGCCAGCATGGTGCAGGAAAATTCACCCCTCCACTTT.

As for this clone: One end of the junction does not line up with germline, which may come from a read error. This chain joins TRBV10-1 and TRBJ2-1, with 10 nucleotides matching TRBD1. CDR3 length: 15 amino acids. Germline CDR1 is WNHNN and CDR2 is SYGVQD (reference sequence). CDR3 sequence (DNA): TGCGCCCGCAGTGGACAGGGGGGCCCCCGGAATGAGCAGTTCTTC. This encodes CARSGQGGPRNEQFF.

The chain is built from TRBV14 and TRBJ2-2, with 8 bases that match TRBD1. V lost 3 bases and J lost 5; bases outside the gene matches: 5. The CDR3 covers 15 residues. From germline, CDR1 is SGHDN and CDR2 FVKESK. In nucleotides, the CDR3 is TGTGCCAGCAGCCAGATGACAGGGGCGACCGGGGAGCTGTTTTTT. Encoded protein: CASSQMTGATGELFF.

The rearrangement links TRBV7-7 to TRBJ1-5; 8 bases are a match to TRBD1. The CDR3 contains 20 residues. J lost 0 bases, V lost 1 base, and 14 bases had no gene match. From germline, CDR1 is SSHAT and CDR2 FNYEAQ (reference sequence). The CDR3 loop reads CASSLEGGQGSNFSNQPQHF. CDR3 nucleotides: TGTGCCAGCAGCTTAGAAGGCGGACAGGGCTCCAACTTTAGCAATCAGCCCCAGCATTTT.

This rearrangement joins TRBV28 to TRBJ1-1; D is possibly TRBD1 (5 bases). This CDR3 region has 16 residues. Between the trimmed V and J ends, which lost 3 bases and 1 base, there was a span of 15 bases. CDR1 MDHEN and CDR2 SYDVKM come from the germline V gene. As DNA, the CDR3 is TGTGCCAGCAGTTTGGAGTTAGGGAGGGGGAACACTGAAGCTTTCTTT. Its translation: CASSLELGRGNTEAFF.

The chain has TRBV5-6 and TRBJ1-2; perhaps TRBD1 as D (6 bases). The germline CDR1 and CDR2 sequences are SGHDT and YYEEEE. The V gene lost 0 bases and the J gene lost 5 bases, with 17 bases spanning the gap. The CDR3 extends over 16 amino acids. DNA for the CDR3: TGTGCCAGCAGCTTGGGCCTACAGGGCCCCTATTATGGCTACACCTTC. Translated: CASSLGLQGPYYGYTF.